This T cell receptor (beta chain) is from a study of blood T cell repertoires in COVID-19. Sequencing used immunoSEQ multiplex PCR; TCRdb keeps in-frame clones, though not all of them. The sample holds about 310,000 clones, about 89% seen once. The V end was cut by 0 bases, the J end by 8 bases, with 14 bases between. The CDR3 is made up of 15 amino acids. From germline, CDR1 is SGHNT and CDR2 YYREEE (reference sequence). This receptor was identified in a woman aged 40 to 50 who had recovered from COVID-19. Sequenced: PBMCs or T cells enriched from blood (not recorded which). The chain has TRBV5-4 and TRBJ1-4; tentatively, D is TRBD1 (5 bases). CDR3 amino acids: CASSLAEQSGEKLFF. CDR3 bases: TGTGCCAGCAGCTTGGCCGAACAGTCAGGGGAAAAACTGTTTTTT. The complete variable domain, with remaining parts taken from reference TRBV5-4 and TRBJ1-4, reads ETGVTQSPTHLIKTRGQQVTLRCSSQSGHNTVSWYQQALGQGPQFIFQYYREEENGRGNFPPRFSGLQFPNYSSELNVNALELDDSALYLCASSLAEQSGEKLFFGSGTQLSVL.